A selection of T cell receptor beta chains follows, all from one sample in a study of blood T cells in healthy people across ages. MiXCR was run by TCRdb on the 5' RACE reads, yielding one entry per CDR3 protein. The sample contains 800,000 to 1,300,000 distinct CDR3 sequences, roughly a quarter of which appear only once. These data also featured in a second study, about T cells of mothers and their children.

Material: blood. The source of these receptors is a girl aged 2 to 10 in good health. Both conserved end residues are part of each CDR3. A D gene is named only where the DNA matches it firmly. Expanded clones get a size class; other rows say once, few or many, or leave the size out.

clone size,V gene,D gene,J gene,CDR3 protein,CDR3 DNA
-,TRBV11-1,-,TRBJ2-5,CASSSNLAAETQYF,TGTGCCAGCAGCTCGAACTTAGCCGCGGAGACCCAGTACTTC
few,TRBV5-6,TRBD1,TRBJ1-4,CASSSRGTDEKLFF,TGTGCCAGCAGCTCCAGAGGGACAGATGAAAAACTGTTTTTT
many,TRBV27,-,TRBJ2-3,CASSLAIYTDTQYF,TGTGCCAGCAGTTTAGCGATATACACAGATACGCAGTATTTT
-,TRBV9,TRBD1,TRBJ2-1,CASSVEIQGNYEQFF,TGTGCCAGCAGCGTAGAAATACAGGGGAATTATGAGCAGTTCTTC
-,TRBV20-1,TRBD2,TRBJ2-7,CSARSGLAGGLFSYEQYF,TGCAGTGCTAGGTCGGGACTAGCGGGAGGTCTCTTCTCCTACGAGCAGTACTTC
few,TRBV7-2,-,TRBJ1-3,CASSFRGPSGNTIYF,TGTGCCAGCAGCTTCAGGGGACCCTCTGGAAACACCATATATTTT
-,TRBV20-1,TRBD2,TRBJ2-5,CSAPDLAGGQETQYF,TGCAGTGCCCCAGACCTAGCGGGGGGCCAAGAGACCCAGTACTTC
-,TRBV29-1,-,TRBJ2-1,CSVRSFNEQFF,TGCAGCGTTAGGAGTTTTAATGAGCAGTTCTTC
-,TRBV6-2/TRBV6-3,-,TRBJ2-6,CASRIPGRSGANVLTF,TGTGCCAGCAGAATCCCAGGACGCTCTGGGGCCAACGTCCTGACTTTC
-,TRBV9,-,TRBJ1-1,CASSEMAWAGEMNTEAFF,TGTGCCAGCAGCGAGATGGCCTGGGCCGGGGAAATGAACACTGAAGCTTTCTTT